This T cell receptor (beta chain) was sequenced for a study of T cells after yellow fever vaccination. One entry per CDR3 protein results from TCRdb running MiXCR on the 5' RACE reads. Seen here are some 390,000 distinct CDR3 sequences, 18% observed once, and the top ten hold roughly 19%. The ends lost 0 bases at V and 8 bases at J; junction bases unmatched: 6. This CDR3 comprises 16 residues. Study observations and caveats: A small proportion of clonotypes was detected in both the CD4 and CD8 compartments.

This clonotype showed up just once. What it recognizes is unknown. This clonotype was sampled from a young man who received the YFV17D yellow fever vaccine. Material: PBMCs, obtained before the yellow fever booster vaccination. The rearrangement joins TRBV12-3 or TRBV12-4 to TRBJ2-3; 12 nucleotides agree with TRBD2. CDR3 loop: CASSLALAGGRSTQYF. The CDR3 region has the DNA TGTGCCAGCAGTTTAGCCCTAGCGGGGGGGAGAAGTACGCAGTATTTT.